These T cell receptor beta chains were read from a single sample in a study of T cell repertoires in cytomegalovirus infection. TCRdb independently ran MiXCR on the reads; one entry per CDR3 protein. Altogether roughly 230,000 distinct CDR3 sequences are present, 17% being singletons, with the ten largest covering around 47%. Sequencing was done on a sample of CD8+ T cells from PBMCs. Receptors were obtained from a human donor in good health (CMV status not recorded). Some clones in this sample may be carry-over from other donors' samples. Both conserved end residues are part of each CDR3. A D gene is named only where the DNA matches it firmly. Clone size, where shown, is once, few, many, or a class for clones that have expanded.

clone size: few; D gene: NA; V gene: TRBV7-2; J gene: TRBJ1-1; CDR3 DNA: TGTGCCAGCAGCCCCGTGCGGGCCACGACTGAAGCTTTCTTT; CDR3 protein: CASSPVRATTEAFF
clone size: many; D gene: TRBD1; V gene: TRBV10-3; J gene: TRBJ1-6; CDR3 DNA: TGTGCCATCAGTGATAGACAGGGCGGGGAAAATTCACCCCTCCACTTT; CDR3 protein: CAISDRQGGENSPLHF
clone size: NA; D gene: TRBD2; V gene: TRBV6-2/TRBV6-3; J gene: TRBJ2-2; CDR3 DNA: TGTGCCAGCAGTCCCTACCCCCAACTAGCGGGGCGTCCTACCGGGGAGCTGTTTTTT; CDR3 protein: CASSPYPQLAGRPTGELFF
clone size: few; D gene: TRBD1; V gene: TRBV6-2/TRBV6-3; J gene: TRBJ2-7; CDR3 DNA: TGTGCCAGCAGTAAACAGGGGACCCGCTTGGACGAGCAGTACTTC; CDR3 protein: CASSKQGTRLDEQYF
clone size: many; D gene: NA; V gene: TRBV7-2; J gene: TRBJ1-1; CDR3 DNA: TGTGCCAGCAGCTTAGACCCCGGGGAGGGAGGCACTGAAGCTTTCTTT; CDR3 protein: CASSLDPGEGGTEAFF
clone size: many; D gene: TRBD2; V gene: TRBV27; J gene: TRBJ2-6; CDR3 DNA: TGTGCCAGCAGTTTATGGGCCAGGGGACTAGGTGGGGCCAACGTCCTGACTTTC; CDR3 protein: CASSLWARGLGGANVLTF
clone size: NA; D gene: NA; V gene: TRBV7-9; J gene: TRBJ1-1; CDR3 DNA: TGTGCCAGCAGCATTACCGGTGGGGGGAGTACTGAAGCTTTCTTT; CDR3 protein: CASSITGGGSTEAFF
clone size: NA; D gene: NA; V gene: TRBV25-1; J gene: TRBJ1-2; CDR3 DNA: TGTGCCAGCAGTGAATTCGGGCCGGAGAAGGGCTACACCTTC; CDR3 protein: CASSEFGPEKGYTF
clone size: NA; D gene: NA; V gene: TRBV19; J gene: TRBJ1-6; CDR3 DNA: TGTGCCAGTAGTATCGCCGGCTATAATTCACCCCTCCACTTT; CDR3 protein: CASSIAGYNSPLHF
clone size: NA; D gene: TRBD2; V gene: TRBV6-8; J gene: TRBJ2-1; CDR3 DNA: TGTGCCAGCAGGACTCCGGGACTACAACAGTTCTTC; CDR3 protein: CASRTPGLQQFF
clone size: few; D gene: TRBD2; V gene: TRBV28; J gene: TRBJ2-7; CDR3 DNA: TGTGCCAGCAGTGGATTAGCGGGCGCCCGATCCTACGAGCAGTACTTC; CDR3 protein: CASSGLAGARSYEQYF
clone size: many; D gene: NA; V gene: TRBV7-9; J gene: TRBJ2-1; CDR3 DNA: TGTGCCAGCAGCTTAATAGTGGTGGAAAATGAGCAGTTCTTC; CDR3 protein: CASSLIVVENEQFF
clone size: many; D gene: TRBD1; V gene: TRBV20-1; J gene: TRBJ1-2; CDR3 DNA: TGCAGTGCTAGTACGGGACAGGAAGCCTATGGCTACACCTTC; CDR3 protein: CSASTGQEAYGYTF
clone size: few; D gene: NA; V gene: TRBV5-1; J gene: TRBJ1-2; CDR3 DNA: TGCGCCAGCAGCTTGGGCGGCAACACGGGCTACACCTTC; CDR3 protein: CASSLGGNTGYTF
clone size: few; D gene: TRBD1; V gene: TRBV7-9; J gene: TRBJ1-2; CDR3 DNA: TGTGCCAGCAGCACAGGACAGGGGGCTAACTATGGCTACACCTTC; CDR3 protein: CASSTGQGANYGYTF
clone size: NA; D gene: NA; V gene: TRBV27; J gene: TRBJ2-5; CDR3 DNA: TGTGCCAGCAGGAGGGGCCGAGAGACCCAGTACTTC; CDR3 protein: CASRRGRETQYF
clone size: many; D gene: NA; V gene: TRBV5-1; J gene: TRBJ2-2; CDR3 DNA: TGCGCCAGCACCCCCGGCTGGGGGCTAGACACCGGGGAGCTGTTTTTT; CDR3 protein: CASTPGWGLDTGELFF
clone size: few; D gene: TRBD1; V gene: TRBV28; J gene: TRBJ2-7; CDR3 DNA: TGTGCCAGCATTCCGAGCAGGGGGTTTTACGAGCAGTACTTC; CDR3 protein: CASIPSRGFYEQYF
clone size: NA; D gene: NA; V gene: TRBV5-5; J gene: TRBJ2-7; CDR3 DNA: TGTGCCAGCAGCTTGGAGGGTACCACGCAGTACTTC; CDR3 protein: CASSLEGTTQYF
clone size: many; D gene: NA; V gene: TRBV27; J gene: TRBJ1-2; CDR3 DNA: TGTGCCAGCAGTCTTTCGCTAGGACGGTTCTATGGCTACACCTTC; CDR3 protein: CASSLSLGRFYGYTF
clone size: many; D gene: NA; V gene: TRBV6-5; J gene: TRBJ2-3; CDR3 DNA: TGTGCCAGCAGTTACATGGGAGGAAACACAGATACGCAGTATTTT; CDR3 protein: CASSYMGGNTDTQYF
clone size: NA; D gene: NA; V gene: TRBV14; J gene: TRBJ1-6; CDR3 DNA: TGTGCCAGCAGCCATGGATTTTCGGGTTCACCCCTCCACTTT; CDR3 protein: CASSHGFSGSPLHF
clone size: NA; D gene: TRBD1; V gene: TRBV28; J gene: TRBJ2-3; CDR3 DNA: TGTGCCAGCATGGGCCGGGACAGGTTGGCAGATACGCAGTATTTT; CDR3 protein: CASMGRDRLADTQYF
clone size: few; D gene: NA; V gene: TRBV6-2/TRBV6-3; J gene: TRBJ2-5; CDR3 DNA: TGTGCCAGCAGAGTAAACCAAGAGACCCAGTACTTC; CDR3 protein: CASRVNQETQYF
clone size: many; D gene: TRBD1; V gene: TRBV7-8; J gene: TRBJ2-7; CDR3 DNA: TGTGCCAGCAGCTCCGGGACAGAAACTTACGAGCAGTACTTC; CDR3 protein: CASSSGTETYEQYF
clone size: NA; D gene: TRBD1; V gene: TRBV6-5; J gene: TRBJ1-6; CDR3 DNA: TGTGCCAGCTCCGCCAGGGGGAATTCACCCCTCCACTTT; CDR3 protein: CASSARGNSPLHF
clone size: NA; D gene: TRBD2; V gene: TRBV2; J gene: TRBJ2-3; CDR3 DNA: TGTGCCAGCAGTGAATTAGCGGGTGGCACAGATACGCAGTATTTT; CDR3 protein: CASSELAGGTDTQYF
clone size: few; D gene: NA; V gene: TRBV2; J gene: TRBJ2-1; CDR3 DNA: TGTGCCAGCAGTGTTCCGGGTGATGAGCAGTTCTTC; CDR3 protein: CASSVPGDEQFF
clone size: few; D gene: NA; V gene: TRBV6-6; J gene: TRBJ2-7; CDR3 DNA: TGTGCCAGCCTCCTCGGCTACGAGCAGTACTTC; CDR3 protein: CASLLGYEQYF
clone size: few; D gene: NA; V gene: TRBV9; J gene: TRBJ1-1; CDR3 DNA: TGTGCCAGCAGCCCCTCGTCCGGGACCATGAACACTGAAGCTTTCTTT; CDR3 protein: CASSPSSGTMNTEAFF
clone size: NA; D gene: NA; V gene: TRBV29-1; J gene: TRBJ2-7; CDR3 DNA: TGCAGCGTTGGGGCGGACTACGAGCAGTACTTC; CDR3 protein: CSVGADYEQYF
clone size: few; D gene: NA; V gene: TRBV9; J gene: TRBJ2-7; CDR3 DNA: TGTGCCAGCAGCGTACCAGCCTACGAGCAGTACTTC; CDR3 protein: CASSVPAYEQYF
clone size: few; D gene: NA; V gene: TRBV10-2; J gene: TRBJ1-6; CDR3 DNA: TGCGCCAGCAGTGAGTCCTCGTCACCCCTCCACTTT; CDR3 protein: CASSESSSPLHF
clone size: few; D gene: TRBD1; V gene: TRBV10-3; J gene: TRBJ1-2; CDR3 DNA: TGTGCCATCAGTGAGTCCCCCACCCCAGGGGGCGACAGCTATGGCTACACCTTC; CDR3 protein: CAISESPTPGGDSYGYTF
clone size: NA; D gene: TRBD1; V gene: TRBV5-4; J gene: TRBJ2-7; CDR3 DNA: TGTGCCAGCAGCTTGGGTGGGACAGCTAACTACGAGCAGTACTTC; CDR3 protein: CASSLGGTANYEQYF
clone size: many; D gene: NA; V gene: TRBV6-5; J gene: TRBJ1-1; CDR3 DNA: TGTGCCAGCAGTTTAAACCCACCTTGGGGGTTACTGAACACTGAAGCTTTCTTT; CDR3 protein: CASSLNPPWGLLNTEAFF
clone size: few; D gene: NA; V gene: TRBV5-1; J gene: TRBJ1-2; CDR3 DNA: TGCGCCAGCATACCCGAAGACAGAACCCTGGGCTACACCTTC; CDR3 protein: CASIPEDRTLGYTF
clone size: NA; D gene: NA; V gene: TRBV28; J gene: TRBJ2-3; CDR3 DNA: TGTGCCAGCAGTTCCACGCCCCAGGGGACTAAGGCCTACACAGATACGCAGTATTTT; CDR3 protein: CASSSTPQGTKAYTDTQYF
clone size: few; D gene: NA; V gene: TRBV6-5; J gene: TRBJ1-6; CDR3 DNA: TGTGCCAGCAGTTACGGGGCCCCTGGGTCTCGTAATTCACCCCTCCACTTT; CDR3 protein: CASSYGAPGSRNSPLHF
clone size: NA; D gene: NA; V gene: TRBV5-3; J gene: TRBJ1-4; CDR3 DNA: TGTGCCAGCAGCTTGGAGGGGATGGAAAAACTGTTTTTT; CDR3 protein: CASSLEGMEKLFF
clone size: NA; D gene: TRBD1; V gene: TRBV18; J gene: TRBJ2-7; CDR3 DNA: TGTGCCAGCTCACCGACAGGGGGCGTCTACGAGCAGTACTTC; CDR3 protein: CASSPTGGVYEQYF
clone size: many; D gene: NA; V gene: TRBV11-2; J gene: TRBJ1-2; CDR3 DNA: TGTGCCAGCAGCTTAGGTCCACTGGACGGAGCTGGCTACACCTTC; CDR3 protein: CASSLGPLDGAGYTF
clone size: NA; D gene: NA; V gene: TRBV28; J gene: TRBJ2-7; CDR3 DNA: TGTGCCAGCAGTTTTAGGGACGGCGCCTACGAGCAGTACTTC; CDR3 protein: CASSFRDGAYEQYF
clone size: many; D gene: TRBD2; V gene: TRBV3-1; J gene: TRBJ2-3; CDR3 DNA: TGTGCCAGCAGCCAAGAGGCGAAGCGGGGAGAACTGGATACGCAGTATTTT; CDR3 protein: CASSQEAKRGELDTQYF
clone size: many; D gene: NA; V gene: TRBV28; J gene: TRBJ1-1; CDR3 DNA: TGTGCCAGCAGTTTATCGGGCAGTTCGAGTGAAGCTTTCTTT; CDR3 protein: CASSLSGSSSEAFF
clone size: many; D gene: TRBD2; V gene: TRBV11-2; J gene: TRBJ2-7; CDR3 DNA: TGTGCCAGCAGGGACGGGACTAGCTCCTACGAGCAGTACTTC; CDR3 protein: CASRDGTSSYEQYF